The 21 T cell receptor beta chains reported below all come from one sample, sequenced in a study of CD8 T cells in Susac syndrome. Random-hexamer reverse transcription was applied to roughly 0.5 to 1 ug RNA. Each CDR3 protein is one row after TCRdb ran MiXCR on the immunoSEQ multiplex PCR reads. This table has about 90,000 distinct CDR3 sequences, about 93% appearing once. The specimen sequenced was CD8+ T cells from PBMCs. The receptors come from a human donor in good health.

This chain uses TRBV2 with TRBJ1-3; 7 bases align to TRBD1. Germline assignment: CDR1 SNHLY and CDR2 FYNNEI. The J segment lost 5 bases and the V segment lost 6 bases, leaving 4 bases of the junction unmatched. This CDR3 region has 13 residues. DNA for the CDR3: TGTGCCAGCAGGGGGACAGTACGAAACACCATATATTTT. This sequence encodes CASRGTVRNTIYF.

This chain connects TRBV14 to TRBJ2-2, with D unresolved. Germline CDR1 is SGHDN and CDR2 is FVKESK. The CDR3 is 14 amino acids. V was cut by 1 base and J by 7 bases, with 10 bases left in between. The CDR3 protein is CASSQAVAVGELFF. CDR3 sequence (DNA): TGTGCCAGCAGCCAAGCCGTAGCAGTCGGGGAGCTGTTTTTT. The full variable domain, in which reference TRBV14 and TRBJ2-2 provide the parts outside the CDR3, is EAGVTQFPSHSVIEKGQTVTLRCDPISGHDNLYWYRRVMGKEIKFLLHFVKESKQDESGMPNNRFLAERTGGTYSTLKVQPAELEDSGVYFCASSQAVAVGELFFGEGSRLTVL.

V and J are TRBV2 and TRBJ1-6; D might be TRBD1 (6 bases). Germline-derived CDR1 and CDR2 are SNHLY and FYNNEI. This CDR3 spans 17 amino acids. V was pared by 3 bases and J by 0 bases, with 12 bases between. This chain's CDR3 is CASSDYRVSSYNSPLHF. The CDR3 region has the DNA TGTGCCAGCAGTGATTACAGGGTTAGCTCCTATAATTCACCCCTCCACTTT.

A single count supports this clonotype. This chain connects TRBV6-1 to TRBJ2-1, with 8 positions matching TRBD2. CDR3 size: 14 residues. Germline V gene sequence: CDR1 MNHNS, CDR2 SASEGT. Germline trimming cut 7 bases from V and 2 bases from J; bases unmatched to any gene: 4. The CDR3 region has the DNA TGTGCCAGCAATAGCGGGGTCACCTACAATGAGCAGTTCTTC. Residues: CASNSGVTYNEQFF.

V and J are TRBV29-1 and TRBJ2-2; 9 bases map to TRBD2. This CDR3 is built from 13 residues. Germline V gene data show CDR1 as SQVTM and CDR2 as ANQGSEA. The trim removed 7 bases at V and 4 bases at J, leaving 4 bases unmatched. The CDR3 nucleotides are TGCAGCGCCGCGGGGGGGGTCACCGGGGAGCTGTTTTTT. Its translation: CSAAGGVTGELFF.

V usage is TRBV5-1 and J usage is TRBJ2-7; no clear D. This CDR3 region has 12 residues. V was shortened by 0 bases and J by 3 bases, with 4 bases between the two germline ends. Germline V gene sequence: CDR1 SGHRS, CDR2 YFSETQ. The CDR3: CASSLDNYEQYF. In DNA, the CDR3 is TGCGCCAGCAGCTTGGACAACTACGAGCAGTACTTC.

The rearrangement links TRBV20-1 to TRBJ1-5, with D unresolved. In germline, CDR1 is DFQATT, CDR2 SNEGSKA (reference sequence). CDR3 length: 13 residues. V lost 0 bases, J lost 9 bases, and 12 bases lay in between. The CDR3 DNA reads TGCAGTGCTAGAGACCCGCACCAAAGGCCCCAGCATTTT. Protein: CSARDPHQRPQHF.

The V gene is TRBV9, the J gene TRBJ2-1; D ambiguous. This CDR3 comprises 15 residues. V lost 5 bases, J lost 7 bases, and 19 bases lay in between. From germline, CDR1 is SGDLS and CDR2 YYNGEE. The CDR3 region is CASSGVRHPGNEQFF. The CDR3 DNA is TGTGCCAGCAGTGGGGTCAGGCATCCGGGTAATGAGCAGTTCTTC.

This chain links TRBV7-2 with TRBJ2-7; D may be TRBD1 (6 bases). With 5 bases removed from V and 5 bases from J, the gap between germline ends came to 25 bases. From germline, CDR1 is SGHTA and CDR2 FQGNSA. The CDR3 length is 17 residues. CDR3 in amino acids: CASSLTPYRVIGHEQYF. DNA for the CDR3: TGTGCCAGCAGCCTAACGCCATACAGGGTTATAGGCCACGAGCAGTACTTC.

The chain employs TRBV9 and TRBJ2-5, with a possible D match to TRBD1 (5 bases). The germline V gene encodes CDR1 SGDLS and CDR2 YYNGEE. V lost 0 bases and J lost 2, with 8 bases in between. The CDR3 is 14 residues long. CDR3 sequence: CASSVGSGQETQYF. CDR3 DNA sequence: TGTGCCAGCAGCGTAGGATCAGGGCAAGAGACCCAGTACTTC.

J is TRBJ2-3 and V is TRBV2, with D possibly TRBD1 on 5 matching bases. V lost 1 base to trimming and J lost 8 bases, with 16 bases between them. From germline, CDR1 is SNHLY and CDR2 FYNNEI. The CDR3 is 15 amino acids. The CDR3: CASSEGGHLSGTQYF. The CDR3 region has the DNA TGTGCCAGCAGTGAAGGAGGACACCTCTCCGGTACGCAGTATTTT.

The rearrangement uses TRBV5-5 and TRBJ2-7; D might be TRBD1 (5 bases). CDR1 is SGHKS, CDR2 YYEKEE, per germline (reference sequence). V was shortened by 3 bases and J by 0 bases, with 13 bases between the two germline ends. This CDR3 contains 15 residues. Here the CDR3 reads CASSSATVTSYEQYF. As DNA, the CDR3 is TGTGCCAGCAGCTCGGCGACAGTCACCTCCTACGAGCAGTACTTC. Complete variable domain (other parts from reference TRBV5-5 and TRBJ2-7): DAGVTQSPTHLIKTRGQQVTLRCSPISGHKSVSWYQQVLGQGPQFIFQYYEKEERGRGNFPDRFSARQFPNYSSELNVNALLLGDSALYLCASSSATVTSYEQYFGPGTRLTVT.

The chain uses TRBV18 and TRBJ2-3; D may be TRBD1 or TRBD2 (5 bases each). Trimming stripped 0 bases from V and 0 bases from J, with 13 bases between. The germline V gene has CDR1 KGHSH and CDR2 LQKENI. The CDR3 loop spans 17 amino acids. Written as DNA, the CDR3 is TGTGCCAGCTCACCACCGGGGGAGCGGTCTAGCACAGATACGCAGTATTTT. Translated, it gives CASSPPGERSSTDTQYF.

Only a few counts were recorded for this clonotype. The chain uses TRBV27 and TRBJ1-6; D unresolved. The V and J ends lost 5 bases and 7 bases respectively, with 6 bases between them. Germline loops: CDR1 MNHEY, CDR2 SMNVEV (reference sequence). This CDR3 comprises 12 residues. CDR3 sequence (DNA): TGTGCCAGCAGTATTTACAATTCACCCCTCCACTTT. Translated, it gives CASSIYNSPLHF.

The V and J genes are TRBV27 and TRBJ1-2; unclear D gene. Trimming cost V 5 bases and J 8 bases, with 15 bases left between them. Germline V lookup: CDR1 MNHEY, CDR2 SMNVEV (reference sequence). The CDR3 spans 13 residues. CDR3: CASSIGPQTGYTF. The CDR3 DNA is TGTGCCAGCAGTATCGGGCCTCAGACGGGCTACACCTTC.

The V gene is TRBV29-1, the J gene TRBJ1-2, with TRBD1 as a possible D gene (6 bases). The V gene lost 2 bases and the J gene lost 12 bases, with 13 bases spanning the gap. CDR3 length equals 11 residues. The germline CDR1 and CDR2 sequences are SQVTM and ANQGSEA. The CDR3 DNA follows: TGCAGCGTTGAAAGGGAGGGGGGCCACACCTTC. It is translated as CSVEREGGHTF.

V usage is TRBV13 and J usage is TRBJ1-2; 11 positions match TRBD1. The length of the CDR3 is 15 residues. Germline V gene data show CDR1 as PRHDT and CDR2 as FYEKMQ (reference sequence). Unmatched junction bases numbered 6, after V lost 5 bases and J lost 4 bases. The CDR3 region is CASSERTGGLYGYTF. DNA of the CDR3: TGTGCCAGCAGCGAGAGGACAGGGGGCCTCTATGGCTACACCTTC.

Only one count was recorded for this clonotype. CDR3 in amino acids: CASSPLRKGGLYSPLHF. Written as DNA, the CDR3 is TGTGCCAGCAGCCCCCTTCGTAAAGGGGGCTTGTATTCACCCCTCCACTTT. The chain has TRBV7-2 and TRBJ1-6; 7 bases line up with TRBD1. The CDR3 spans 17 residues. The V gene end was trimmed by 5 bases and the J gene end by 8 bases; junction bases not matched to a gene: 15. CDR1 SGHTA and CDR2 FQGNSA come from the germline V gene. Filled out from reference TRBV7-2 and TRBJ1-6, the complete variable domain reads GAGVSQSPSNKVTEKGKDVELRCDPISGHTALYWYRQSLGQGLEFLIYFQGNSAPDKSGLPSDRFSAERTGGSVSTLTIQRTQQEDSAVYLCASSPLRKGGLYSPLHFGNGTRLTVT.

This chain uses TRBV29-1 with TRBJ1-6; 11 nucleotides line up with TRBD1. This CDR3 comprises 14 residues. Unmatched junction bases numbered 3, after V lost 6 bases and J lost 5 bases. Germline V gene sequence: CDR1 SQVTM, CDR2 ANQGSEA. CDR3 DNA: TGCAGCGTCCGGGACAGGGGGAATAATTCACCCCTCCACTTT. It is translated as CSVRDRGNNSPLHF.

The chain combines TRBV7-2 with TRBJ1-2, with TRBD1 identical over 9 bases. Unmatched junction bases numbered 8, after V lost 4 bases and J lost 5 bases. Per germline, CDR1 SGHTA and CDR2 FQGNSA. CDR3 length equals 15 residues. This CDR3 reads CASSSSGTGLYGYTF. CDR3 coding DNA: TGTGCCAGCAGCTCGTCCGGGACAGGGTTGTATGGCTACACCTTC.

V is TRBV6-1 and J is TRBJ1-1, with no clear D. V lost 2 bases and J lost 3, with 7 bases in between. In germline, CDR1 is MNHNS, CDR2 SASEGT. The CDR3 consists of 13 residues. The CDR3 DNA is TGTGCCAGCAGTGAACTGTGGGACACTGAAGCTTTCTTT. Its protein is CASSELWDTEAFF.